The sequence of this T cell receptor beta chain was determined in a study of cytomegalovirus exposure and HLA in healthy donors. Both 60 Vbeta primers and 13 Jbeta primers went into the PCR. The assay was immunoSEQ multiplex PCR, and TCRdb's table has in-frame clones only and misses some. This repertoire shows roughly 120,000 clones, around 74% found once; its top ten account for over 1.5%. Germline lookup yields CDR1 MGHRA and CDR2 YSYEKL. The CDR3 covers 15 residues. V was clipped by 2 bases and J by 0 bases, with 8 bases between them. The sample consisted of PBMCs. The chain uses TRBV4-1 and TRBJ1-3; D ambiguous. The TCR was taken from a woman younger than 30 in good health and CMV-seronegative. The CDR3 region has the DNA TGCGCCAGCAGCCAAACTCCCTTCTCTGGAAACACCATATATTTT. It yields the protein CASSQTPFSGNTIYF.